This TCR beta chain derives from a study of patients and donors after allogeneic stem cell transplantation. TCRdb passed the RT-PCR reads through MiXCR, listing each CDR3 protein once. The table has more than 850,000 distinct CDR3 sequences, about a sixth seen once; the top ten hold roughly 6%. Looked up from germline, CDR1 is SNHLY and CDR2 is FYNNEI. Trimming removed 3 bases from V and 5 bases from J; junction bases left unmatched: 6. The CDR3 is made up of 14 amino acids. The receptor's source is a human donor who was either an allogeneic HSCT recipient or a stem cell or donor lymphocyte infusion donor (not recorded which). It is not recorded whose cells these are; they may come from a transplant donor. The sequencing input was blood, either unsorted or a sorted T cell fraction (not recorded which). The chain combines TRBV2 with TRBJ2-5, with 7 nucleotides matching TRBD2. CDR3 sequence (DNA): TGTGCCAGCAGTGAGGGTGCGGGGGTGGAGACCCAGTACTTC. Residues: CASSEGAGVETQYF.